The rows below give T cell receptor beta chains drawn from one sample of a study of quantifying T cell responses using KT2 cells. TCRdb analysed the UMI-ligation and nested PCR reads with MiXCR anew, one entry per CDR3 protein. The table lists over 40,000 distinct CDR3 sequences, approximately 10% of them singletons. Sample: PBMCs spiked with cells of the T cell clone KT2. The receptors stem from a human donor. CDR3s include the opening cysteine and the closing phenylalanine or tryptophan. Each record gives: clone size, D gene, J gene, V gene, CDR3 protein, CDR3 DNA. D genes are given only for firm matches. Part of the rows lack a size; the others show once, few, many or a class for expanded clones.

clone_size: once
d_call: TRBD2
j_call: TRBJ2-3
v_call: TRBV6-5
cdr3_aa: CASSQISGTITDTQYF
cdr3_nt: TGTGCCAGCAGTCAGATTAGCGGGACCATCACAGATACGCAGTATTTT

clone_size: few
d_call: .
j_call: TRBJ2-4
v_call: TRBV12-3/TRBV12-4
cdr3_aa: CASSPTVRTDIQYF
cdr3_nt: TGTGCCAGCAGCCCTACAGTACGGACGGACATTCAGTACTTC

clone_size: .
d_call: .
j_call: TRBJ1-6
v_call: TRBV4-1
cdr3_aa: CASSQDTDTPLHF
cdr3_nt: TGCGCCAGCAGCCAAGATACAGACACACCCCTCCACTTT

clone_size: .
d_call: .
j_call: TRBJ2-7
v_call: TRBV13
cdr3_aa: CASSLSRGSSYEQYF
cdr3_nt: TGTGCCAGCAGCTTAAGCCGGGGAAGCTCCTACGAGCAGTACTTC

clone_size: .
d_call: .
j_call: TRBJ2-7
v_call: TRBV14
cdr3_aa: CASSQPQSYEQYF
cdr3_nt: TGTGCCAGCAGCCAACCACAGTCCTACGAGCAGTACTTC

clone_size: few
d_call: .
j_call: TRBJ2-7
v_call: TRBV29-1
cdr3_aa: CSVESQGPETYEQYF
cdr3_nt: TGCAGCGTCGAGTCCCAGGGTCCCGAAACCTACGAGCAGTACTTC

clone_size: .
d_call: .
j_call: TRBJ2-7
v_call: TRBV6-5
cdr3_aa: CASGQGGPYEQYF
cdr3_nt: TGTGCCAGCGGTCAGGGAGGCCCCTACGAGCAGTACTTC

clone_size: many
d_call: TRBD2
j_call: TRBJ2-1
v_call: TRBV7-9
cdr3_aa: CASSLTSGGFNEQFF
cdr3_nt: TGTGCCAGCAGCTTAACTAGCGGAGGGTTTAATGAGCAGTTCTTC

clone_size: .
d_call: .
j_call: TRBJ1-1
v_call: TRBV11-2
cdr3_aa: CASSGGSIRVWNTEAFF
cdr3_nt: TGTGCCAGCAGCGGTGGGAGCATCAGGGTATGGAACACTGAAGCTTTCTTT

clone_size: many
d_call: .
j_call: TRBJ2-1
v_call: TRBV4-3
cdr3_aa: CASSQERDYEQFF
cdr3_nt: TGCGCCAGCAGCCAAGAAAGGGACTATGAGCAGTTCTTC

clone_size: few
d_call: .
j_call: TRBJ2-3
v_call: TRBV12-3/TRBV12-4
cdr3_aa: CASRALGRGGRVSGGTDTQYF
cdr3_nt: TGTGCCAGCAGAGCCTTGGGGCGAGGGGGGAGAGTCTCTGGGGGCACAGATACGCAGTATTTT

clone_size: many
d_call: TRBD1
j_call: TRBJ2-6
v_call: TRBV9
cdr3_aa: CASSHRGFTGANVLTF
cdr3_nt: TGTGCCAGCAGCCACAGGGGGTTCACTGGGGCCAACGTCCTGACTTTC

clone_size: few
d_call: TRBD1
j_call: TRBJ1-4
v_call: TRBV2
cdr3_aa: CASRDRGLEKLFF
cdr3_nt: TGTGCCAGCAGAGACAGGGGCCTGGAAAAACTGTTTTTT

clone_size: few
d_call: .
j_call: TRBJ1-2
v_call: TRBV29-1
cdr3_aa: CSGRQPGPADGYTF
cdr3_nt: TGCAGCGGTAGACAACCGGGCCCTGCCGATGGCTACACCTTC

clone_size: many
d_call: TRBD1
j_call: TRBJ1-2
v_call: TRBV2
cdr3_aa: CASSAGTGTDYGYTF
cdr3_nt: TGTGCCAGCAGTGCAGGGACAGGGACGGACTATGGCTACACCTTC

clone_size: many
d_call: TRBD2
j_call: TRBJ2-5
v_call: TRBV11-2
cdr3_aa: CASSPGLATETQYF
cdr3_nt: TGTGCCAGCAGCCCTGGACTAGCAACGGAGACCCAGTACTTC

clone_size: .
d_call: TRBD2
j_call: TRBJ2-7
v_call: TRBV27
cdr3_aa: CASQTGTSGGYEQYF
cdr3_nt: TGTGCCAGCCAGACCGGGACTAGCGGGGGCTACGAGCAGTACTTC

clone_size: many
d_call: .
j_call: TRBJ2-5
v_call: TRBV29-1
cdr3_aa: CSVLGEHPRTAVETQYF
cdr3_nt: TGCAGCGTTCTAGGCGAACACCCCCGGACAGCAGTAGAGACCCAGTACTTC

clone_size: many
d_call: .
j_call: TRBJ2-3
v_call: TRBV12-3/TRBV12-4
cdr3_aa: CASSPLRDTQYF
cdr3_nt: TGTGCCAGCAGTCCCCTCAGAGATACGCAGTATTTT

clone_size: many
d_call: .
j_call: TRBJ1-2
v_call: TRBV5-1
cdr3_aa: CASSPDLNYGYTF
cdr3_nt: TGCGCCAGCAGCCCCGACCTCAACTATGGCTACACCTTC

clone_size: .
d_call: .
j_call: TRBJ1-1
v_call: TRBV10-3
cdr3_aa: CASRAMNTEAFF
cdr3_nt: TGTGCCAGCAGGGCGATGAACACTGAAGCTTTCTTT

clone_size: many
d_call: .
j_call: TRBJ1-6
v_call: TRBV4-1
cdr3_aa: CASSQQGIWGSPLHF
cdr3_nt: TGCGCCAGCAGCCAACAGGGAATCTGGGGTTCACCCCTCCACTTT

clone_size: few
d_call: .
j_call: TRBJ1-1
v_call: TRBV2
cdr3_aa: CASSTQNRVTEAFF
cdr3_nt: TGTGCCAGCAGCACCCAAAACAGGGTCACTGAAGCTTTCTTT

clone_size: .
d_call: .
j_call: TRBJ2-1
v_call: TRBV5-6
cdr3_aa: CASSFSRLGLSYNEQFF
cdr3_nt: TGTGCCAGCAGCTTTTCACGCCTGGGGCTCTCCTACAATGAGCAGTTCTTC

clone_size: many
d_call: .
j_call: TRBJ1-2
v_call: TRBV12-3/TRBV12-4
cdr3_aa: CASRLDPYGYTF
cdr3_nt: TGTGCCAGCAGGTTAGACCCCTATGGCTACACCTTC

clone_size: few
d_call: .
j_call: TRBJ2-3
v_call: TRBV5-4
cdr3_aa: CASSLTPTTDTQYF
cdr3_nt: TGTGCCAGCAGCTTGACCCCAACCACAGATACGCAGTATTTT

clone_size: few
d_call: .
j_call: TRBJ2-2
v_call: TRBV20-1
cdr3_aa: CSAFGANTGELFF
cdr3_nt: TGCAGTGCCTTCGGGGCCAACACCGGGGAGCTGTTTTTT

clone_size: .
d_call: .
j_call: TRBJ1-6
v_call: TRBV7-9
cdr3_aa: CASSLEAPNSPLHF
cdr3_nt: TGTGCCAGCAGCTTAGAGGCACCTAATTCACCCCTCCACTTT

clone_size: .
d_call: .
j_call: TRBJ2-5
v_call: TRBV4-1
cdr3_aa: CASSHVRQETQYF
cdr3_nt: TGCGCCAGCAGCCACGTTAGGCAAGAGACCCAGTACTTC

clone_size: many
d_call: .
j_call: TRBJ1-1
v_call: TRBV9
cdr3_aa: CASSVAPNTEAFF
cdr3_nt: TGTGCCAGCAGCGTAGCTCCGAACACTGAAGCTTTCTTT

clone_size: few
d_call: TRBD1
j_call: TRBJ2-7
v_call: TRBV20-1
cdr3_aa: CSARGSGQGHYEQYF
cdr3_nt: TGCAGTGCTAGAGGATCCGGACAGGGGCACTACGAGCAGTACTTC

clone_size: few
d_call: TRBD1
j_call: TRBJ1-1
v_call: TRBV24-1
cdr3_aa: CATRTGAATNTEAFF
cdr3_nt: TGTGCCACCAGAACAGGGGCCGCGACGAACACTGAAGCTTTCTTT

clone_size: few
d_call: .
j_call: TRBJ1-1
v_call: TRBV27
cdr3_aa: CASSLTPAFGVTEAFF
cdr3_nt: TGTGCCAGCAGTTTGACCCCCGCCTTCGGAGTCACTGAAGCTTTCTTT

clone_size: few
d_call: .
j_call: TRBJ2-3
v_call: TRBV5-1
cdr3_aa: CASTPRGSTDTQYF
cdr3_nt: TGCGCCAGCACACCTAGGGGAAGCACAGATACGCAGTATTTT

clone_size: .
d_call: TRBD1
j_call: TRBJ1-6
v_call: TRBV7-9
cdr3_aa: CASRRQGPSSYNSPLHF
cdr3_nt: TGTGCCAGCAGGCGACAGGGGCCTAGCTCCTATAATTCACCCCTCCACTTT

clone_size: many
d_call: .
j_call: TRBJ2-3
v_call: TRBV10-3
cdr3_aa: CAISESDRASDTQYF
cdr3_nt: TGTGCCATCAGTGAGTCGGACCGTGCCTCAGATACGCAGTATTTT

clone_size: .
d_call: TRBD1
j_call: TRBJ1-1
v_call: TRBV20-1
cdr3_aa: CSATGTGRTEAFF
cdr3_nt: TGCAGTGCTACCGGGACAGGGAGGACTGAAGCTTTCTTT

clone_size: many
d_call: TRBD1
j_call: TRBJ1-1
v_call: TRBV2
cdr3_aa: CASNRQGRMNTEAFF
cdr3_nt: TGTGCCAGCAACCGACAGGGCCGAATGAACACTGAAGCTTTCTTT

clone_size: .
d_call: .
j_call: TRBJ1-6
v_call: TRBV20-1
cdr3_aa: CSAPRQQIYNSPLHF
cdr3_nt: TGCAGTGCTCCCCGACAGCAGATATATAATTCACCCCTCCACTTT

clone_size: many
d_call: .
j_call: TRBJ2-3
v_call: TRBV9
cdr3_aa: CASSRPQTITDTQYF
cdr3_nt: TGTGCCAGCAGCCGCCCGCAAACTATCACAGATACGCAGTATTTT

clone_size: few
d_call: .
j_call: TRBJ1-4
v_call: TRBV20-1
cdr3_aa: CSAKAGFNEKLFF
cdr3_nt: TGCAGTGCTAAGGCAGGGTTTAATGAAAAACTGTTTTTT

clone_size: .
d_call: .
j_call: TRBJ1-5
v_call: TRBV6-6
cdr3_aa: CASSLHPRNSNQPQHF
cdr3_nt: TGTGCCAGCAGTTTACATCCGAGAAATAGCAATCAGCCCCAGCATTTT

clone_size: .
d_call: .
j_call: TRBJ1-2
v_call: TRBV2
cdr3_aa: CASRERELGDSSYGYTF
cdr3_nt: TGTGCCAGCAGGGAGCGAGAGTTGGGCGATAGTAGCTATGGCTACACCTTC

clone_size: .
d_call: .
j_call: TRBJ2-3
v_call: TRBV27
cdr3_aa: CASSFRGFRTDTQYF
cdr3_nt: TGTGCCAGCAGTTTCAGAGGGTTCCGCACAGATACGCAGTATTTT

clone_size: .
d_call: .
j_call: TRBJ2-7
v_call: TRBV10-3
cdr3_aa: CAISERVTYEQYF
cdr3_nt: TGTGCCATCAGTGAGAGGGTAACCTACGAGCAGTACTTC

clone_size: .
d_call: .
j_call: TRBJ1-1
v_call: TRBV7-9
cdr3_aa: CASSLQSTEAFF
cdr3_nt: TGTGCCAGCAGCTTACAATCCACTGAAGCTTTCTTT

clone_size: many
d_call: .
j_call: TRBJ1-1
v_call: TRBV7-9
cdr3_aa: CASSRGRIANTEAFF
cdr3_nt: TGTGCCAGCAGCCGCGGGCGGATCGCGAACACTGAAGCTTTCTTT

clone_size: few
d_call: .
j_call: TRBJ1-1
v_call: TRBV11-2
cdr3_aa: CASSFRGGPNTEAFF
cdr3_nt: TGTGCCAGCAGCTTTCGAGGGGGACCGAACACTGAAGCTTTCTTT

clone_size: few
d_call: .
j_call: TRBJ1-2
v_call: TRBV6-5
cdr3_aa: CASRTVIEGYTF
cdr3_nt: TGTGCCAGCAGGACAGTTATCGAAGGCTACACCTTC

clone_size: .
d_call: TRBD1
j_call: TRBJ1-6
v_call: TRBV27
cdr3_aa: CASSPRDRGDSPLHF
cdr3_nt: TGTGCCAGCAGTCCCCGGGACAGGGGGGATTCACCCCTCCACTTT

clone_size: few
d_call: TRBD2
j_call: TRBJ2-7
v_call: TRBV7-2
cdr3_aa: CASSSEGLPREQYF
cdr3_nt: TGTGCCAGCAGCTCTGAGGGACTACCGAGGGAGCAGTACTTC

clone_size: few
d_call: TRBD1
j_call: TRBJ2-7
v_call: TRBV6-1
cdr3_aa: CASRESGGGSEQYF
cdr3_nt: TGTGCCAGCCGGGAGTCAGGGGGCGGAAGCGAGCAGTACTTC

clone_size: .
d_call: TRBD1
j_call: TRBJ2-2
v_call: TRBV5-6
cdr3_aa: CASSQPGQGQAGELFF
cdr3_nt: TGTGCCAGCAGCCAGCCGGGACAGGGGCAGGCCGGGGAGCTGTTTTTT

clone_size: many
d_call: TRBD1
j_call: TRBJ2-5
v_call: TRBV9
cdr3_aa: CASSPGQAETQYF
cdr3_nt: TGTGCCAGCAGCCCTGGACAGGCGGAGACCCAGTACTTC